What follows are 20 T cell receptor beta chains derived from one specimen sequenced in a study of OX40 agonist ivuxolimab in advanced cancers. TCRdb's table, derived via immunoSEQ multiplex PCR, lists solely in-frame clones and lacks some. The sample has roughly 48,000 clones; roughly 83% are singletons. This sample comprised CD4+ or CD8+ T cells sorted from blood, obtained in a trial of the OX40 agonist ivuxolimab. These receptors were collected from an adult with an advanced solid tumor such as melanoma, head and neck, liver or kidney cancer.

The chain carries TRBV4-3 and TRBJ2-2; D not resolved. The CDR3 length is 12 residues. V was trimmed by 3 bases and J by 6 bases, leaving 5 bases between them. Germline CDR1 LGHNA, CDR2 YSLEER. Here the CDR3 reads CASSQGPGELFF. The CDR3 DNA follows: TGCGCCAGCAGCCAGGGTCCCGGGGAGCTGTTTTTT.

This clone was detected a few times. The chain has TRBV30 and TRBJ1-5; the D gene is possibly TRBD1 (5 bases). The CDR3 spans 15 residues. V lost 5 bases and J lost 6, with 20 bases in between. Per the germline V gene, CDR1 is GTSNPN and CDR2 is SVGIG (reference sequence). CDR3 region: CAWAYSGGSGQPQHF. Here the CDR3 DNA reads TGTGCCTGGGCCTATTCCGGGGGATCGGGTCAGCCCCAGCATTTT.

The chain employs TRBV7-3 and TRBJ2-3; a possible D gene is TRBD1 (6 bases). The CDR3 extends over 15 amino acids. CDR1 SGHTA and CDR2 FQGTGA come from the germline V gene. Between the trimmed V and J ends, which lost 5 bases and 0 bases, there was a span of 12 bases. The CDR3 DNA follows: TGTGCCAGCAGCGCCACAGGGTTGAGCACAGATACGCAGTATTTT. Amino acid sequence: CASSATGLSTDTQYF.

The CDR3 is CASSRPSMNTEAFF. Written as DNA, the CDR3 is TGTGCCAGCAGTAGACCGAGTATGAACACTGAAGCTTTCTTT. This chain links TRBV27 with TRBJ1-1; no reliable D call. The germline V and J ends were trimmed by 5 bases and 0 bases, with 10 bases remaining between them. The CDR3 is 14 amino acids. Germline V gene data show CDR1 as MNHEY and CDR2 as SMNVEV (reference sequence).

This chain joins TRBV2 and TRBJ2-2; D gene unclear. V lost 5 bases, J lost 7 bases, and 8 bases lay in between. The CDR3 has 12 residues. The germline V gene has CDR1 SNHLY and CDR2 FYNNEI. CDR3 sequence: CASSFKGGELFF. The CDR3 DNA reads TGTGCCAGCAGTTTCAAGGGCGGGGAGCTGTTTTTT.

The chain carries TRBV19 and TRBJ2-7; 7 nucleotides line up with TRBD1. Germline CDR1 and CDR2: LNHDA and SQIVND (reference sequence). The CDR3 is 14 residues long. After removal of 8 bases from V and 7 bases from J, the junction contained 14 bases not matched to a gene. CDR3: CASSLTGLAGEQYF. CDR3 DNA: TGTGCCAGTTCCCTGACAGGGCTGGCTGGAGAGCAGTACTTC.

V is TRBV18 and J is TRBJ1-1, with a tentative D call TRBD1 (6 bases). The CDR3 consists of 15 residues. Germline V gene lookup returns CDR1 KGHSH and CDR2 LQKENI. Trimming removed 4 bases at V and 0 bases at J, with 12 bases between. CDR3 loop: CASSLKTGMNTEAFF. As DNA, the CDR3 is TGTGCCAGCTCACTAAAGACAGGCATGAACACTGAAGCTTTCTTT. The entire variable domain, with the rest obtained from reference TRBV18 and TRBJ1-1, is as follows: NAGVMQNPRHLVRRRGQEARLRCSPMKGHSHVYWYRQLPEEGLKFMVYLQKENIIDESGMPKERFSAEFPKEGPSILRIQQVVRGDSAAYFCASSLKTGMNTEAFFGQGTRLTVV.

The chain couples TRBV6-5 to TRBJ1-6; D perhaps matches TRBD1 (6 bases). The V end lost 7 bases, the J end lost 7 bases, and 17 bases lay between the germline ends. The CDR3 has 15 amino acids. Germline CDR1 and CDR2: MNHEY and SVGAGI. The CDR3 reads CASNLHQDRNSPLHF. The DNA for the CDR3 is TGTGCCAGCAACTTACACCAGGACAGAAATTCACCCCTCCACTTT.

This chain joins TRBV7-9 and TRBJ1-4; D unresolved. CDR3 length: 12 amino acids. Trimming stripped 7 bases from V and 8 bases from J, with 11 bases between. Germline values: CDR1 SEHNR, CDR2 FQNEAQ (reference sequence). The CDR3 region has the DNA TGTGCCAGCAACCGCCTAGGGGAAAAACTGTTTTTT. Amino acid sequence: CASNRLGEKLFF. The full variable domain, in which reference TRBV7-9 and TRBJ1-4 provide the parts outside the CDR3, is DTGVSQNPRHKITKRGQNVTFRCDPISEHNRLYWYRQTLGQGPEFLTYFQNEAQLEKSRLLSDRFSAERPKGSFSTLEIQRTEQGDSAMYLCASNRLGEKLFFGSGTQLSVL.

In this sample, this clone turned up once. The rearrangement links TRBV4-1 to TRBJ2-5; D possibly corresponds to TRBD1 (5 bases). CDR1 is MGHRA and CDR2 is YSYEKL in the germline V gene. Trimming pared 4 bases from V and 3 bases from J, leaving 21 bases between. The CDR3 is 17 residues long. The chain's CDR3 is CASSREGAGLFEETQYF. The CDR3 DNA reads as TGCGCCAGCAGCCGGGAAGGGGCAGGGCTTTTTGAAGAGACCCAGTACTTC.

The chain carries TRBV11-2 and TRBJ2-5, with D perhaps being TRBD1 or TRBD2 (5 bases each). Trimming took off 5 bases at V and 0 bases at J, with 10 bases between the two ends. The CDR3 length is 14 residues. Germline V gives CDR1 SGHAT, CDR2 FQNNGV. CDR3 sequence reads: CASSRDLHQETQYF. CDR3 sequence (DNA): TGTGCCAGCAGCCGGGACCTACACCAAGAGACCCAGTACTTC.

The CDR3 protein is CASSAITNTGELFF. DNA for the CDR3: TGTGCCAGCAGTGCGATTACCAACACCGGGGAGCTGTTTTTT. The chain is built from TRBV2 and TRBJ2-2; no definite D call. This CDR3 has 14 residues. V was clipped by 4 bases and J by 2 bases, with 8 bases between them. The germline CDR1 and CDR2 sequences are SNHLY and FYNNEI.

This chain links TRBV6-6 with TRBJ1-2; weak D call: TRBD1 (5 bases). V lost 0 bases and J 6 bases, leaving 8 bases between the germline ends. The CDR3 length is 13 residues. CDR1 and CDR2 from the germline V gene are MNHNY and SVGAGI (reference sequence). The CDR3 protein is CASSYSRGDGYTF. The CDR3 nucleotides are TGTGCCAGCAGTTACTCGAGAGGGGATGGCTACACCTTC.

This clone came up a few times. Other DNA sequences within the sample encode an identical CDR3. V is TRBV4-2 and J is TRBJ2-7, with 10 bases that match TRBD1. The CDR3 length is 14 residues. Unmatched junction bases numbered 1, after V lost 3 bases and J lost 2 bases. Germline-derived CDR1 and CDR2 are LGHNA and YNFKEQ. The CDR3 nucleotides read TGTGCCAGCAGCCAGGGACAGGGGACCTACGAGCAGTACTTC. Translating it yields CASSQGQGTYEQYF.

The chain combines TRBV9 with TRBJ2-7, with 9 bases that match TRBD2. The V and J ends lost 7 bases and 5 bases, in that order; junction bases with no gene match: 7. Looked up from germline, CDR1 is SGDLS and CDR2 is YYNGEE. This CDR3 has 13 residues. CDR3 DNA: TGTGCCAGCGGGGATAGCGGGAGACACGAGCAGTACTTC. Translation gives CASGDSGRHEQYF.

J is TRBJ1-2 and V is TRBV19, with D possibly matching TRBD1 (5 bases). Trimming left V 5 bases short and J 8 bases short, with 12 bases between. The CDR3 contains 12 residues. Germline lookup yields CDR1 LNHDA and CDR2 SQIVND (reference sequence). Here the CDR3 DNA reads TGTGCCAGTAGTGCAGGGCCTCTCGGCTACACCTTC. Translation: CASSAGPLGYTF.

This clone was picked up one time. The chain has TRBV15 and TRBJ1-4; D might be TRBD1 (6 bases). V lost 0 bases, J lost 8 bases, and 13 bases lay in between. Per the germline V gene, CDR1 is LNHNV and CDR2 is YYDKDF (reference sequence). CDR3 length: 15 amino acids. CDR3 sequence: CATSRERGFYEKLFF. CDR3 nucleotide sequence: TGTGCCACCAGCAGAGAGAGGGGGTTCTACGAAAAACTGTTTTTT.

This clone has a handful of counts. V and J are TRBV5-4 and TRBJ1-2, with 8 nucleotides matching TRBD1. V lost 3 bases to trimming and J lost 3 bases; unmatched junction nucleotides: 4. This CDR3 region has 14 residues. Germline values: CDR1 SGHNT, CDR2 YYREEE (reference sequence). CDR3 sequence: CASSSGQGYYGYTF. The CDR3 nucleotides are TGTGCCAGCAGCTCAGGACAGGGCTACTATGGCTACACCTTC.

The J gene is TRBJ2-6, the V gene TRBV18; 12 nucleotides agree with TRBD1. The length of the CDR3 is 19 residues. Looked up from germline, CDR1 is KGHSH and CDR2 is LQKENI. J gave up 3 bases and V 3 bases, and 9 bases lay outside the gene matches. CDR3: CASSPRPGTGGIGANVLTF. In DNA form, the CDR3 reads TGTGCCAGCTCACCTCGTCCCGGGACAGGGGGCATTGGGGCCAACGTCCTGACTTTC.

The gene calls are TRBV28 and TRBJ1-5; 7 bases are a match to TRBD1. This CDR3 has 19 amino acids. CDR1 and CDR2 from the germline V gene are MDHEN and SYDVKM. The trim removed 2 bases at V and 0 bases at J, leaving 13 bases unmatched. CDR3 sequence reads: CASSLGSAGGLYSNQPQHF. CDR3 bases: TGTGCCAGCAGTTTAGGGTCGGCAGGGGGACTTTATAGCAATCAGCCCCAGCATTTT.